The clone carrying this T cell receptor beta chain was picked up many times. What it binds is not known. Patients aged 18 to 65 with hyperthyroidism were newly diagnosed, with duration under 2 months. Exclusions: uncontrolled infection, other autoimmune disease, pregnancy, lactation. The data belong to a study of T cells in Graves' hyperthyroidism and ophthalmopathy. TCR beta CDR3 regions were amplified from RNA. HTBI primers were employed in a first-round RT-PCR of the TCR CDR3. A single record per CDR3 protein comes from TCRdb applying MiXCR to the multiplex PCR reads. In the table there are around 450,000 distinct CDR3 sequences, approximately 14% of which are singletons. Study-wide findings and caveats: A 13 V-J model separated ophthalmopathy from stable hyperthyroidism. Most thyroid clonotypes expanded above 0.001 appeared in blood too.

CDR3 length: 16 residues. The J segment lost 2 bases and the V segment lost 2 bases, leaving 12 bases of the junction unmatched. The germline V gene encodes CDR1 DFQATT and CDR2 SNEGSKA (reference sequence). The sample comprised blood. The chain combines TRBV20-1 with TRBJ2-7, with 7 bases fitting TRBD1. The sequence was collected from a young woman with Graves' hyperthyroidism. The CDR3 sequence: CSARSSKQGIAYEQYF. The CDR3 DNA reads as TGCAGTGCTAGATCCTCCAAACAGGGGATTGCCTACGAGCAGTACTTC.